The entry below describes one T cell receptor (beta chain). The target antigen is unknown. One base away lies a much larger clone, so this may be a sequencing read error. The identical CDR3 is also encoded by other nucleotide sequences in the sample. This sample stems from a study of shared clonotypes between healthy human individuals. In replicate PCRs of sorted subsets, roughly 200 ng DNA, about 30,000 T cell genomes, was used. Clones were read by immunoSEQ multiplex PCR, and TCRdb kept only the in-frame ones, dropping some. In the table there are around 1.1 million clones, around 77% of which are singletons. CDR3 size: 15 residues. Trimming at V came to 1 base and at J to 4 bases, leaving 1 base not matched to a gene. Per germline, CDR1 MNHNS and CDR2 SASEGT. The donors were adults (healthy and HIV-negative) with no recent acute infections or vaccinations. Study-wide points: Clonotype sharing among donors likely depends on sequencing depth. Compared with clonotypes that all four donors shared, non-shared clonotypes had lower generation probabilities.

V gene TRBV6-1 combines with J gene TRBJ2-7; 13 nucleotides agree with TRBD2. The sequenced sample consisted of memory CD4+ T cells from PBMCs. Indicated subset: CD45RA-negative fraction. This sequence was found in a man between 18 and 35 years old in good health. Some clones in this sample may be carry-over from other donors' samples. CDR3 residues: CASSEGTSGSYEQYF. DNA for the CDR3: TGTGCCAGCAGTGAAGGGACTAGCGGGAGTTACGAGCAGTACTTC.